Described below is a single T cell receptor beta chain sequence and its context. This receptor's antigen is unknown. The record has no base qualities; no much larger clone is one base away. The sample's time point, from its label and the paper: healthy volunteer bleed at 2 weeks. Total RNA was isolated from unfractionated whole blood collected in Tempus Blood RNA tubes. A handful of healthy volunteers were used as TCR sequencing controls and were bled at day 0, 2 weeks and 6 weeks. Taken from the germline V gene (reference sequence), the CDR1 and CDR2 loops are DFQATT and SNEGSKA. Trimming costs V 3 bases and J 2 bases, and their ends lie 11 bases apart. The cysteine opens and the phenylalanine closes a CDR3 of 14 amino acids. CDR3 DNA only is kept here, 42 bases in frame from base 1. This record comes from a study of human T cells and chemical hapten exposure (dated by TCRdb to about 2021). General notes on the study: Libraries were combined into a pool for sequencing, and differences in TCR yield between samples came mainly from small differences in library volumes within the pool. This study followed changes in the peripheral blood TCR repertoire in vivo during primary and secondary sensitization of alopecia patients to the hapten diphenylcyclopropenone (DPC). Both TCR alpha and TCR beta chains were sequenced from each blood RNA sample. What the authors observed across the whole study: Repeated subsampling changed both the strength of the expansion versus patch-test correlation and the threshold at which the correlation became significant. DPC sensitization did not change the number of TCRs with a frequency above 1 in 1000, and there was no evidence of changes in global repertoire structure.

Libraries were made using RACE. Instrument used: NextSeq 500. Library preparation attached unique molecular identifiers to individual cDNA molecules for quantitative, reproducible TCR counting. In the authors' own workflow: A median of around 100,000 TCRs per sample was observed, with a range of roughly 23,224 to 750,000. The Decombinator software suite was used to annotate V, J and CDR3 in the TCR reads. To make PS versus PT1 abundance plots, every sample was subsampled to the same number of TCRs (28,000). TCRs were defined as expanded if absent before sensitization and observed at least eight times at the 2-week time point. TCRdb reprocessing: public reads trimmed at Q25 with fastp, clones called with MiXCR, in-frame beta chains kept. For every CDR3 protein sequence, its rows merge into one entry that carries the most common genes and DNA. What appears here as the V and J calls and clone size reflects TCRdb's work, not the paper's. The sample yields under 95,000 distinct CDR3 sequences; approximately 10% were counted once. About 3% of the sample is held by the ten biggest clonotypes.

The sequence joins TRBV20-1 to TRBJ2-1, with a weak D call of TRBD2 (6 bases match). Sequenced input: whole blood. The clonotype comes from a female donor in good health. Some clones in this sample may be carry-over from other donors' samples. At the DNA level, the sequence is TGCAGTGCTAGTCGGCGGGAAACCTACAATGAGCAGTTCTTC. Its amino acids are CSASRRETYNEQFF.